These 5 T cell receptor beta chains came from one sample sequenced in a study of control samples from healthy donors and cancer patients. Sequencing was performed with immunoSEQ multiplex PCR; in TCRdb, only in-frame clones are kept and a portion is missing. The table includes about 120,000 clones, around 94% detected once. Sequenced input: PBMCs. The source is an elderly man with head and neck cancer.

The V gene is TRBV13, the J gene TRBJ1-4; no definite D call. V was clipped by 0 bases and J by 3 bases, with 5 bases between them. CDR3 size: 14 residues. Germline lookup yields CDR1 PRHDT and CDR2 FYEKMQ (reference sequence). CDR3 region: CASSLGESNEKLFF. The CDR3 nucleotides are TGTGCCAGCAGCTTAGGGGAATCTAATGAAAAACTGTTTTTT. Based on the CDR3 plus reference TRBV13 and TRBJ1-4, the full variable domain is AAGVIQSPRHLIKEKRETATLKCYPIPRHDTVYWYQQGPGQDPQFLISFYEKMQSDKGSIPDRFSAQQFSDYHSELNMSSLELGDSALYFCASSLGESNEKLFFGSGTQLSVL.

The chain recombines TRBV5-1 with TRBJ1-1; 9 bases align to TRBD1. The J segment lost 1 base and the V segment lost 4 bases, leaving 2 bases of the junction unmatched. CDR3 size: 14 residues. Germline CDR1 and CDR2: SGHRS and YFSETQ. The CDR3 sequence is CASSPDRGNTEAFF. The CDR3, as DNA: TGCGCCAGCAGCCCGGACAGGGGGAACACTGAAGCTTTCTTT.

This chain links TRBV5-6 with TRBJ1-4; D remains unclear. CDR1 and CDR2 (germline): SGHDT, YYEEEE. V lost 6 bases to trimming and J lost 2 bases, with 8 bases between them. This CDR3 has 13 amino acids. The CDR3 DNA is TGTGCCAGCAAGTCAACTACTAATGAAAAACTGTTTTTT. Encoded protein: CASKSTTNEKLFF.

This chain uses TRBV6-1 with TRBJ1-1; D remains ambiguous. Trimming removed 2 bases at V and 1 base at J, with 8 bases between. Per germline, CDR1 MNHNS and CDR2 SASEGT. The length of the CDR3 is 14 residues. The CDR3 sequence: CASSEFAANTEAFF. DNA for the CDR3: TGTGCCAGCAGTGAATTTGCAGCGAACACTGAAGCTTTCTTT.

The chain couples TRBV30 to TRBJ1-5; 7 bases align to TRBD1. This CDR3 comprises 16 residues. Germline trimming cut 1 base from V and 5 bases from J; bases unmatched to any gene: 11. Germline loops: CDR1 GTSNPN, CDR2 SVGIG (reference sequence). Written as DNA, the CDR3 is TGTGCCTGGAGTGGTCCCGGGACAGATTTGGATCAGCCCCAGCATTTT. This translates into CAWSGPGTDLDQPQHF. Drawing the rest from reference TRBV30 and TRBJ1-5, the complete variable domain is SQTIHQWPATLVQPVGSPLSLECTVEGTSNPNLYWYRQAAGRGLQLLFYSVGIGQISSEVPQNLSASRPQDRQFILSSKKLLLSDSGFYLCAWSGPGTDLDQPQHFGDGTRLSIL.